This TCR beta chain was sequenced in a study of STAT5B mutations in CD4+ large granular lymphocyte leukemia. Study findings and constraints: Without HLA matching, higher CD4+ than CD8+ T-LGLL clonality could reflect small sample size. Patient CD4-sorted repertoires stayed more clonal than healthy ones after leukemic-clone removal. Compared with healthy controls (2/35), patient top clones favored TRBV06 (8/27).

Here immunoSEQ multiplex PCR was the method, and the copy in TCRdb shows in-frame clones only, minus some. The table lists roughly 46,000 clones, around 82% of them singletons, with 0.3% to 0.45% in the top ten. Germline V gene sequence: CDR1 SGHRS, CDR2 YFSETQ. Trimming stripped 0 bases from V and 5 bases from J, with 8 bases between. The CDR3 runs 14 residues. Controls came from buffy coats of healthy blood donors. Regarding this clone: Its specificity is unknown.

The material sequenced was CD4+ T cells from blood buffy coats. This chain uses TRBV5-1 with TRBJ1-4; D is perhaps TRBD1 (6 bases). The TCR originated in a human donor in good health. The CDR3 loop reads CASSLAGTNEKLFF. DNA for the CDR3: TGCGCCAGCAGCTTGGCCGGGACAAATGAAAAACTGTTTTTT.